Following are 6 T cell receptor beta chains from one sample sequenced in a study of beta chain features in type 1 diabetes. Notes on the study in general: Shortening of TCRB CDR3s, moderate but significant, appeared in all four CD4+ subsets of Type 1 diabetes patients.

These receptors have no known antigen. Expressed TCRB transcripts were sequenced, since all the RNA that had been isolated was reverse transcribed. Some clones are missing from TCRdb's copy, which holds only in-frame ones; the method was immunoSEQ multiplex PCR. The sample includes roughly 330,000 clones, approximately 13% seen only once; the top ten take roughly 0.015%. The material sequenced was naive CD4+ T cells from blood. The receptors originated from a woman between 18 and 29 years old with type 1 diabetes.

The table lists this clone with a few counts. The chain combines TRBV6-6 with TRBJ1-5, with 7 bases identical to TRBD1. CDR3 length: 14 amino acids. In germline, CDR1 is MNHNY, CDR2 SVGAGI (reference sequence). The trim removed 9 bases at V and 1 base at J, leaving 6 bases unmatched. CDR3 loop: CASFDRASNQPQHF. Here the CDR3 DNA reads TGTGCCAGTTTCGACAGGGCCAGCAATCAGCCCCAGCATTTT.

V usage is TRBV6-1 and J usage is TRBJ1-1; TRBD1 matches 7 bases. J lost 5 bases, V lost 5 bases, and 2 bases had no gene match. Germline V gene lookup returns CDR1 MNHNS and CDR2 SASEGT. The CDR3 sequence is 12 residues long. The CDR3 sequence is CASSSTGTEAFF. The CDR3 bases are TGTGCCAGCAGTTCGACAGGGACTGAAGCTTTCTTT.

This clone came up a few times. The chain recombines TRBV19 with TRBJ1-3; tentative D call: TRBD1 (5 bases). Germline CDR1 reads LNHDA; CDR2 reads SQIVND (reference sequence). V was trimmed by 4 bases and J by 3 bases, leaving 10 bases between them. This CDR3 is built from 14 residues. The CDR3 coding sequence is TGTGCCAGTAGTACAGGGTACGATGGAAACACCATATATTTT. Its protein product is CASSTGYDGNTIYF.

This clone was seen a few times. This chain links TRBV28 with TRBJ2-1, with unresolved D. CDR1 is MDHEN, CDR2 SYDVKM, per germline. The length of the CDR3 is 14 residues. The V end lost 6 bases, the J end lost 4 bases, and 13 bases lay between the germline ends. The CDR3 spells CASRFSLGYNEQFF. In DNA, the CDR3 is TGTGCCAGCAGATTTAGCCTCGGTTACAATGAGCAGTTCTTC. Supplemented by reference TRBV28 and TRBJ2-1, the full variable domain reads DVKVTQSSRYLVKRTGEKVFLECVQDMDHENMFWYRQDPGLGLRLIYFSYDVKMKEKGDIPEGYSVSREKKERFSLILESASTNQTSMYLCASRFSLGYNEQFFGPGTRLTVL.

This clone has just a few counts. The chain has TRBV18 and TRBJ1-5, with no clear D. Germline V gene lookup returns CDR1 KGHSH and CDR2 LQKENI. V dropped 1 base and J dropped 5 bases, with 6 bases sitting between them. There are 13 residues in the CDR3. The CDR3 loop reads CASSPQHDQPQHF. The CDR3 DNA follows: TGTGCCAGCTCACCACAACACGATCAGCCCCAGCATTTT. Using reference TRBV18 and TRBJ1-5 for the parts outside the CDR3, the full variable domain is NAGVMQNPRHLVRRRGQEARLRCSPMKGHSHVYWYRQLPEEGLKFMVYLQKENIIDESGMPKERFSAEFPKEGPSILRIQQVVRGDSAAYFCASSPQHDQPQHFGDGTRLSIL.

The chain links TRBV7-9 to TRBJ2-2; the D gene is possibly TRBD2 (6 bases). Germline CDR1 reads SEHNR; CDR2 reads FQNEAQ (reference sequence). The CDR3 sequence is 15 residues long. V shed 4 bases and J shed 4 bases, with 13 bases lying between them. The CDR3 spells CASSSPGGATGELFF. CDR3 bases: TGTGCCAGCAGCTCCCCCGGGGGAGCCACCGGGGAGCTGTTTTTT.